The clone carrying this T cell receptor (beta chain) was seen only a few times. As yet, its antigen is unknown. The CDR3 runs 14 residues. Germline loops: CDR1 SGHKS, CDR2 YYEKEE (reference sequence). V dropped 2 bases and J dropped 7 bases, with 12 bases sitting between them. This sample is drawn from a study of CD8 T cells in ankylosing spondylitis. General study points: Peripheral blood held disease-linked clones only at relatively low frequency, and these were CD8+. Characteristic of ankylosing spondylitis blood, it appeared, was a TCR beta motif comprising several highly homologous variants.

TCRdb fed the 5' RACE reads into MiXCR, producing one record per CDR3 protein. The table lists almost 400,000 distinct CDR3 sequences, around 22% of them singletons. Source material: blood, either unsorted or a sorted T cell fraction (not recorded which). The origin of this receptor is a male donor with ankylosing spondylitis. The V call is TRBV5-5, the J call TRBJ1-4; D gene unclear. CDR3 region: CASSFSLVTEKLFF. CDR3 sequence (DNA): TGTGCCAGCAGCTTCAGCCTCGTCACTGAAAAACTGTTTTTT.